What follows describes a single T cell receptor (beta chain). Using immunoSEQ multiplex PCR, the repertoire was profiled, and TCRdb retains in-frame clones only, with some absent. The sample includes tens of thousands of clones, about 88% of them seen just once. The data were obtained in a study of a mutant IDH1 vaccine in newly diagnosed glioma. Across the whole study: Patients previously underwent radiotherapy, temozolomide, or both, and most underwent both.

Specified time point: baseline, week 1 (first vaccination visit). The treatment here: pre-vaccination baseline after standard-of-care therapy. Germline CDR1 is MNHEY and CDR2 is SMNVEV (reference sequence). Unmatched junction bases numbered 1, after V lost 7 bases and J lost 2 bases. CDR3 length: 12 amino acids. J is TRBJ1-2 and V is TRBV27; 7 positions agree with TRBD1. The clonotype comes from a woman between 35 and 50 years old with glioma. The source material was PBMCs, sampled from a glioma patient treated with radiotherapy, temozolomide or both. CDR3: CASKGQNYGYTF. DNA for the CDR3: TGTGCCAGCAAGGGACAGAACTATGGCTACACCTTC.